Detailed here is one T cell receptor (beta chain). This specimen comes from a study of blood T cells in healthy people across ages. Healthy Russian Caucasian donors spanned ages about 6 to 90 years. A second PCR, run for roughly 7 to 11 cycles, used a sample-barcoded 5' primer plus a J-beta primer mix. A tag from a template-switch adaptor with 12 random nucleotides marked each cDNA molecule. MiXCR, applied by TCRdb to the 5' RACE reads, yields one record per CDR3 protein. The sample includes roughly 860,000 distinct CDR3 sequences, around 68% seen only once; the top ten take 28%. The CDR3 extends over 13 amino acids. Per germline, CDR1 KGHDR and CDR2 SFDVKD. Trimming pared 3 bases from V and 11 bases from J, leaving 15 bases between.

The chain couples TRBV24-1 to TRBJ2-5; D call uncertain. The receptor was isolated from a man younger than 40 in good health. The sample comprised blood. Here the CDR3 DNA reads TGTGCCACCAGTGATCCCAGATATAATGAGCAGTACTTC. It specifies CATSDPRYNEQYF.